These 4 T cell receptor beta chains originate from one sample sequenced in a study of cytomegalovirus exposure and HLA in healthy donors. PCR amplification relied on 60 Vbeta primers (plus 13 Jbeta primers). The table came from immunoSEQ multiplex PCR; TCRdb's copy has only in-frame clones and leaves some out. This sample has some 81,000 clones, with roughly 73% found just once. The source material was PBMCs. These receptors were obtained from a woman between 35 and 50 years old in good health and CMV-seropositive.

The chain has TRBV18 and TRBJ2-5; 14 bases match TRBD2. After removal of 3 bases from V and 0 bases from J, the junction contained 3 bases not matched to a gene. Germline V gives CDR1 KGHSH, CDR2 LQKENI. The CDR3 contains 17 residues. In DNA form, the CDR3 reads TGTGCCAGCTCACCGGGACTAGCGGGGGTATACCAAGAGACCCAGTACTTC. It is translated as CASSPGLAGVYQETQYF.

The genes are TRBV13 and TRBJ2-7; 7 bases align to TRBD1. V dropped 4 bases and J dropped 7; count of bases not matched to a gene: 10. Germline CDR1 PRHDT, CDR2 FYEKMQ (reference sequence). The CDR3 is 14 amino acids. CDR3 residues: CASSSYSRTGEQYF. As DNA, the CDR3 is TGTGCCAGCAGCTCCTACTCCAGGACAGGAGAGCAGTACTTC.

The chain joins TRBV6-5 to TRBJ1-4; 8 bases align to TRBD1. Germline lookup yields CDR1 MNHEY and CDR2 SVGAGI. The ends lost 2 bases at V and 8 bases at J; junction bases unmatched: 4. CDR3 length: 14 residues. The CDR3 DNA reads TGTGCCAGCAGTTACGACAGGGGTGGAGAAAAACTGTTTTTT. Amino acid sequence: CASSYDRGGEKLFF.

The rearrangement links TRBV11-2 to TRBJ1-2; D remains unclear. The CDR3 contains 15 residues. Germline values: CDR1 SGHAT, CDR2 FQNNGV. Trimming pared 1 base from V and 5 bases from J, leaving 14 bases between. Here the CDR3 reads CASSLGERKNYGYTF. The CDR3, as DNA: TGTGCCAGCAGCTTAGGCGAGAGGAAGAATTATGGCTACACCTTC.